The following is a TCR beta chain sequence with its context. CDR1 and CDR2 from the germline V gene are KGHDR and SFDVKD. The CDR3 consists of 18 residues. Trimming shortened V by 5 bases and J by 0 bases, and 16 bases separated the two germline ends. Authors' analysis steps: The authors estimated nucleated cell counts from reference gene primer amplification. Assay used: immunoSEQ multiplex PCR; TCRdb lists only in-frame clones, some missing. For V, J and clone size, that table is used; D and trimming come from the DNA. Of about 270,000 clones listed, 86% are singletons. The data are from a study of blood T cell repertoires in COVID-19. Study-level background: PBMCs, B-cell-depleted T cells, or T cells provided the cDNA or gDNA that made up the material.

The specimen was peripheral blood. V is TRBV24-1 and J is TRBJ2-6, with D perhaps TRBD1 (7 bases). This TCR derives from a man aged 40-55 years with active or convalescent COVID-19. The CDR3 nucleotides are TGTGCCACCAGTGGGGGTCAGGGGGGATTCTCTGGGGCCAACGTCCTGACTTTC. It codes for CATSGGQGGFSGANVLTF.